This TCR beta chain was recovered during a study of T cell repertoires in cytomegalovirus infection. Study as a whole: CMV infection plus the matching HLA type was flagged by public TCR beta signatures.

Study-wide results and limits: What dominated the ex vivo response were HLA-C-restricted CMV-specific TCR beta clonotypes. Using cumulative public TCR beta family frequency, the authors identified those who carried CMV together with the relevant HLA.

The CDR3 is 15 residues long. The J segment lost 0 bases and the V segment lost 4 bases, leaving 2 bases of the junction unmatched. Germline V lookup: CDR1 SGHRS, CDR2 YFSETQ. TCRdb reprocessed the reads with MiXCR, giving one entry per CDR3 protein. Here the sample spans approximately 170,000 distinct CDR3 sequences, over 13% being singletons. This clonotype was seen many times. What it recognizes is unknown. The chain has TRBV5-1 and TRBJ2-3, with 10 bases lining up with TRBD1. Sequencing was done on a sample of PBMCs. The sequence derives from a human donor in good health (CMV status not recorded). Some clones in this sample may be carry-over from other donors' samples. Written as DNA, the CDR3 is TGCGCCAGCAGCCGACAGGGGGCGAGCACAGATACGCAGTATTTT. It specifies CASSRQGASTDTQYF.